The 24 T cell receptor beta chains listed next were all sequenced from one sample in a study of radiotherapy plus CTLA-4 blockade in lung cancer (dated by TCRdb to the late 2010s). The library was prepared using the immunoSEQ multiplex PCR assay. Drawn from immuneACCESS, this table holds only the in-frame rearrangements with V and J called that TCRdb kept. Clones are partly lost; checked studies trace under half to an unresolved V gene and leave the rest unexplained. The sample table holds some 77,000 clones, of which about 86% were seen once. The ten largest account for approximately 1.9% of the sample. Specimen: peripheral blood, collected from a patient treated with radiotherapy plus ipilimumab. The receptors here all came from a human donor with non-small cell lung cancer who had a partial response to radiotherapy plus ipilimumab.

V gene TRBV28 combines with J gene TRBJ2-5; 7 bases are shared with TRBD1. The germline CDR1 and CDR2 sequences are MDHEN and SYDVKM. J lost 5 bases, V lost 5 bases, and 11 bases had no gene match. CDR3 size: 15 residues. This CDR3 is CASSERTGARETQYF. The DNA of the CDR3 is TGTGCCAGCAGTGAAAGGACAGGCGCGCGGGAGACCCAGTACTTC.

The chain links TRBV30 to TRBJ1-6; 10 positions match TRBD1. After removal of 3 bases from V and 5 bases from J, the junction contained 7 bases not matched to a gene. Germline-derived CDR1 and CDR2 are GTSNPN and SVGIG (reference sequence). The CDR3 runs 16 residues. CDR3 residues: CAWSRDRGSHNSPLHF. Here the CDR3 DNA reads TGTGCCTGGAGCCGGGACAGGGGATCCCATAATTCACCCCTCCACTTT. Filled out from reference TRBV30 and TRBJ1-6, the complete variable domain reads SQTIHQWPATLVQPVGSPLSLECTVEGTSNPNLYWYRQAAGRGLQLLFYSVGIGQISSEVPQNLSASRPQDRQFILSSKKLLLSDSGFYLCAWSRDRGSHNSPLHFGNGTRLTVT.

This chain links TRBV6-1 with TRBJ2-6, with D tentatively TRBD1 (5 bases). CDR3 length: 15 amino acids. Trimming stripped 7 bases from V and 0 bases from J, with 10 bases between. CDR1 is MNHNS and CDR2 is SASEGT in the germline V gene. CDR3 DNA: TGTGCCAGCATCGTGGACAACTCTGGGGCCAACGTCCTGACTTTC. Translation gives CASIVDNSGANVLTF.

The chain combines TRBV29-1 with TRBJ2-3, with 7 positions matching TRBD2. The CDR3 loop spans 14 amino acids. Germline trimming cut 4 bases from V and 2 bases from J; bases unmatched to any gene: 6. Germline V CDR1 and CDR2: SQVTM, ANQGSEA. The CDR3 reads CSVGSSGATDTQYF. DNA for the CDR3: TGCAGCGTTGGTTCGAGCGGGGCCACAGATACGCAGTATTTT.

This chain connects TRBV7-9 to TRBJ1-2; 9 nucleotides line up with TRBD1. Germline-derived CDR1 and CDR2 are SEHNR and FQNEAQ (reference sequence). The CDR3 totals 14 residues. V lost 5 bases and J lost 4; bases outside the gene matches: 5. The CDR3, as DNA: TGTGCCAGCAGCCGCCCGGGACAGGGCTATGGCTACACCTTC. Amino acid sequence: CASSRPGQGYGYTF.

The rearrangement links TRBV28 to TRBJ2-7, with 9 bases fitting TRBD2. Germline V lookup: CDR1 MDHEN, CDR2 SYDVKM. After removal of 7 bases from V and 2 bases from J, the junction contained 9 bases not matched to a gene. The length of the CDR3 is 15 residues. CDR3 region: CASTLPGLATYEQYF. The DNA for the CDR3 is TGTGCCAGCACCTTACCGGGACTAGCAACCTACGAGCAGTACTTC.

In regard to this clone: One end of the junction is discordant with germline, which a read error may explain. The rearrangement uses TRBV2 and TRBJ1-2; 10 nucleotides agree with TRBD1. The CDR3 is made up of 13 amino acids. Germline V CDR1 and CDR2: SNHLY, FYNNEI. The CDR3 nucleotides read TGTGCCAGCAGTGAAGGTCGGGACAGGGGTCTTTCCTTC. This encodes CASSEGRDRGLSF. Full variable domain (outside the CDR3, taken from reference TRBV2 and TRBJ1-2): EPEVTQTPSHQVTQMGQEVILRCVPISNHLYFYWYRQILGQKVEFLVSFYNNEISEKSEIFDDQFSVERPDGSNFTLKIRSTKLEDSAMYFCASSEGRDRGLSFGSGTRLTVV.

The chain employs TRBV6-1 and TRBJ1-1, with 7 bases matching TRBD1. CDR3 length: 13 residues. The J segment lost 8 bases and the V segment lost 4 bases, leaving 7 bases of the junction unmatched. CDR1 and CDR2 (germline): MNHNS, SASEGT. CDR3 loop: CASSGDRRSEAFF. In nucleotides, the CDR3 is TGTGCCAGCAGTGGGGACAGACGCTCCGAAGCTTTCTTT.

The rearrangement links TRBV5-1 to TRBJ2-7; TRBD2 is a possible D gene (6 bases). With 4 bases removed from V and 6 bases from J, the gap between germline ends came to 23 bases. Germline CDR1 SGHRS, CDR2 YFSETQ. CDR3 length: 16 amino acids. Here the CDR3 DNA reads TGCGCCAGCAGCGGGTCCGGTCGGGGCGGGGATGGCGAGCAGTACTTC. It specifies CASSGSGRGGDGEQYF.

This sequence joins TRBV7-9 and TRBJ2-5, with TRBD2 matching over 8 bases. V shed 5 bases and J 2 bases; nucleotides not matched to a gene: 7. The CDR3 is 15 residues long. CDR1 is SEHNR and CDR2 is FQNEAQ in the germline V gene (reference sequence). The CDR3 bases are TGTGCCAGCAGCCCCGGGACTAGATCTCAAGAGACCCAGTACTTC. This encodes CASSPGTRSQETQYF.

V and J are TRBV30 and TRBJ2-7; D might be TRBD2 (6 bases). The CDR3 has 12 residues. CDR1 is GTSNPN, CDR2 SVGIG, per germline (reference sequence). V was cut by 6 bases and J by 4 bases, with 13 bases left in between. The CDR3 is CACSGLLYEQYF. The CDR3 nucleotides read TGTGCCTGTAGCGGACTTCTTTACGAGCAGTACTTC. Supplemented by reference TRBV30 and TRBJ2-7, the full variable domain reads SQTIHQWPATLVQPVGSPLSLECTVEGTSNPNLYWYRQAAGRGLQLLFYSVGIGQISSEVPQNLSASRPQDRQFILSSKKLLLSDSGFYLCACSGLLYEQYFGPGTRLTVT.

The CDR3 region has the DNA TGTGCCACCTCGACTAGCGGACAAGAGACCCAGTACTTC. As protein: CATSTSGQETQYF. J is TRBJ2-5 and V is TRBV19; TRBD2 matches 9 bases. CDR3 length: 13 amino acids. Germline CDR1 reads LNHDA; CDR2 reads SQIVND (reference sequence). After removal of 10 bases from V and 2 bases from J, the junction contained 5 bases not matched to a gene.

This chain uses TRBV18 with TRBJ1-2; 9 bases line up with TRBD1. The CDR3 runs to 15 residues. Germline V gene lookup returns CDR1 KGHSH and CDR2 LQKENI. V lost 4 bases and J lost 8; bases outside the gene matches: 11. CDR3 protein: CASSQPGQGFRGYTF. For the CDR3, the DNA is TGTGCCAGCTCACAGCCGGGACAGGGATTTCGAGGCTACACCTTC.

The J gene is TRBJ2-3, the V gene TRBV6-6; D uncertain. The CDR3 consists of 14 residues. Germline V lookup: CDR1 MNHNY, CDR2 SVGAGI (reference sequence). V lost 2 bases and J lost 1, with 7 bases in between. DNA of the CDR3: TGTGCCAGCAGTTACCGTTCGGGCACAGATACGCAGTATTTT. Its protein product is CASSYRSGTDTQYF.

The V gene is TRBV27, the J gene TRBJ2-1, with D tentatively TRBD2 (5 bases). The V end lost 2 bases, the J end lost 11 bases, and 10 bases lay between the germline ends. Germline values: CDR1 MNHEY, CDR2 SMNVEV (reference sequence). This CDR3 is 12 amino acids long. The CDR3 is CASSLRPGKQFF. CDR3 DNA sequence: TGTGCCAGCAGTTTAAGGCCCGGGAAGCAGTTCTTC.

The chain employs TRBV7-8 and TRBJ1-4, with D unresolved. The CDR3 is 12 amino acids. Germline loops: CDR1 SGHVS, CDR2 FQNEAQ. Deletions cut 4 bases from V and 5 bases from J, with 5 bases between. DNA of the CDR3: TGTGCCAGCAGCTCTCCGAATGAAAAACTGTTTTTT. Its protein product is CASSSPNEKLFF.

The V and J genes are TRBV5-1 and TRBJ1-1, with D tentatively TRBD1 (6 bases). Trimming shortened V by 4 bases and J by 5 bases, and 12 bases separated the two germline ends. There are 13 residues in the CDR3. Germline V gene data show CDR1 as SGHRS and CDR2 as YFSETQ. CDR3: CASSGGGGTEAFF. In DNA form, the CDR3 reads TGCGCCAGCAGCGGAGGGGGGGGAACTGAAGCTTTCTTT.

The chain has TRBV7-2 and TRBJ2-3, with D unresolved. Germline V lookup: CDR1 SGHTA, CDR2 FQGNSA. CDR3 size: 12 residues. Trimming left V 2 bases short and J 5 bases short, with 5 bases between. CDR3 in amino acids: CASSLYGDTQYF. In DNA form, the CDR3 reads TGTGCCAGCAGCTTATACGGAGATACGCAGTATTTT. The full variable domain, its missing parts supplied by reference TRBV7-2 and TRBJ2-3, is GAGVSQSPSNKVTEKGKDVELRCDPISGHTALYWYRQSLGQGLEFLIYFQGNSAPDKSGLPSDRFSAERTGGSVSTLTIQRTQQEDSAVYLCASSLYGDTQYFGPGTRLTVL.

The chain carries TRBV19 and TRBJ1-5; D unclear. V was shortened by 3 bases and J by 3 bases, with 12 bases between the two germline ends. The CDR3 consists of 15 residues. CDR1 is LNHDA, CDR2 SQIVND, per germline (reference sequence). As DNA, the CDR3 is TGTGCCAGTAGTATGAGTGCCTTCCCCAATCAGCCCCAGCATTTT. It yields the protein CASSMSAFPNQPQHF.

The chain uses TRBV28 and TRBJ1-2, with 8 bases matching TRBD1. Germline V gives CDR1 MDHEN, CDR2 SYDVKM. V dropped 5 bases and J dropped 2; count of bases not matched to a gene: 4. This CDR3 comprises 14 residues. CDR3 sequence (DNA): TGTGCCAGCAGTCCCGGACAGGGAAACTATGGCTACACCTTC. Residues: CASSPGQGNYGYTF.

CDR3 DNA: TGTGCCAGCAGGGGGGACAGTAATTCACCCCTCCACTTT. Translation gives CASRGDSNSPLHF. This chain joins TRBV2 and TRBJ1-6; the match to TRBD1 covers 7 bases. This CDR3 is built from 13 residues. V lost 6 bases and J lost 6; bases outside the gene matches: 2. The germline V gene has CDR1 SNHLY and CDR2 FYNNEI.

The V and J genes are TRBV27 and TRBJ1-2; 10 nucleotides line up with TRBD1. Germline-derived CDR1 and CDR2 are MNHEY and SMNVEV (reference sequence). This CDR3 has 18 amino acids. Trimming took 1 base from V and 2 from J; bases not matched to a gene: 10. This chain's CDR3 is CASSLFSPRTGGNYGYTF. The CDR3, as DNA: TGTGCCAGCAGTTTATTCTCGCCTCGGACAGGGGGGAACTATGGCTACACCTTC.

V usage is TRBV6-5 and J usage is TRBJ2-3, with TRBD2 matching 7 bases. Germline CDR1 is MNHEY and CDR2 is SVGAGI. The CDR3 is 12 residues long. In DNA, the CDR3 is TGTGCTTCCGGACTAGTAATAGATACGCAGTATTTT. This codes for CASGLVIDTQYF.

Written as DNA, the CDR3 is TGTGCCAGCAGCTCAGGGGGTAGCTCCTACGAGCAGTACGTC. The encoded protein is CASSSGGSSYEQYV. The chain links TRBV28 to TRBJ2-7; TRBD1 aligns across 7 bases. With 6 bases clipped from V and 0 bases from J, the junction kept 5 bases outside the gene matches. The CDR3 length is 14 residues. Germline lookup yields CDR1 MDHEN and CDR2 SYDVKM.